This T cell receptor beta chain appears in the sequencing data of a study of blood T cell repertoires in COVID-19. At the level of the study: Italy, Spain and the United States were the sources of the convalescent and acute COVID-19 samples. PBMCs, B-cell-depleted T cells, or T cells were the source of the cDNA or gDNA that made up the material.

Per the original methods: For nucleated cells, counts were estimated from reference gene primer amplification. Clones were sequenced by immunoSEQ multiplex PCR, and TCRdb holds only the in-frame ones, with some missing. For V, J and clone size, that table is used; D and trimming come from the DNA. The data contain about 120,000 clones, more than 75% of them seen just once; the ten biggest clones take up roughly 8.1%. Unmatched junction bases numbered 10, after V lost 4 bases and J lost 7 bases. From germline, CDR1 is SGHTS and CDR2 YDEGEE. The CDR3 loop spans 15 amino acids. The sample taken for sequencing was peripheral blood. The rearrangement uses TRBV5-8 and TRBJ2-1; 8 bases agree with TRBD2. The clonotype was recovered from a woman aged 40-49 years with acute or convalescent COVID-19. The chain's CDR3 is CASSLRGGLWNEQFF. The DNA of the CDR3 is TGTGCCAGCAGCCTCCGGGGGGGCCTTTGGAATGAGCAGTTCTTC.